This TCR beta chain comes out of a study of cytomegalovirus exposure and HLA in healthy donors. Regarding the study as a whole: Previously analyzed data showed that most TCR beta V segments were productive at a frequency of about 87% or about 30%. A reported reduction in N-insertions relative to the roughly 710-donor mean was seen in an Asian-associated ancestry cluster in a later analysis.

The donors were healthy bone marrow donors. As for this clone: What it recognizes is unknown.

PCR used 60 Vbeta primers and 13 Jbeta primers. The data were produced by immunoSEQ multiplex PCR, yet TCRdb's version contains in-frame clones alone and is incomplete. The sample includes tens of thousands of clones, over 60% of them seen just once. V was cut by 8 bases and J by 6 bases, with 17 bases left in between. The CDR3 is made up of 13 amino acids. Looked up from germline, CDR1 is SEHNR and CDR2 is FQNEAQ (reference sequence). The sequence was obtained from a woman in her twenties or thirties in good health and CMV-seronegative. Sequenced: PBMCs. This chain links TRBV7-9 with TRBJ2-7; TRBD2 might be the D (5 bases). The CDR3 DNA sequence: TGTGCCAGCGCCAATCCCACCCGGGGCGAGCAGTACTTC. Its translation: CASANPTRGEQYF.